The 25 T cell receptor beta chains reported below all come from one sample, sequenced in a study of cytomegalovirus exposure and HLA in healthy donors. The protocol was immunoSEQ multiplex PCR, while the TCRdb copy is restricted to in-frame clones and leaves out a portion. The profile shows 98,000 or so clones, roughly 84% of them singletons. Sequencing used PBMCs. The receptors stem from a woman between 18 and 30 years old in good health and CMV-seronegative.

V is TRBV6-4 and J is TRBJ1-2; no clear D gene. Per germline, CDR1 MRHNA and CDR2 SNTAGT. The CDR3 runs to 17 residues. Trimming pared 3 bases from V and 4 bases from J, leaving 21 bases between. The CDR3 here is CASSEGMAGVAPYGYTF. DNA for the CDR3: TGTGCCAGCAGTGAGGGTATGGCAGGTGTTGCTCCCTATGGCTACACCTTC.

V is TRBV10-3 and J is TRBJ1-4, with a possible D match to TRBD1 (5 bases). This CDR3 contains 15 residues. Per germline, CDR1 ENHRY and CDR2 SYGVKD. The germline V and J ends were trimmed by 3 bases and 3 bases, with 11 bases remaining between them. The CDR3 reads CAISDGSGANEKLFF. The CDR3 nucleotides read TGTGCCATCAGTGATGGTTCGGGGGCTAATGAAAAACTGTTTTTT.

The J gene is TRBJ2-7, the V gene TRBV9; D is unclear. CDR3 length equals 15 residues. V lost 0 bases and J lost 2, with 12 bases in between. Looked up from germline, CDR1 is SGDLS and CDR2 is YYNGEE. CDR3 sequence (DNA): TGTGCCAGCAGCGTAGCCGGCGAGGCCCCCTACGAGCAGTACTTC. This codes for CASSVAGEAPYEQYF. Complete variable domain (other parts from reference TRBV9 and TRBJ2-7): DSGVTQTPKHLITATGQRVTLRCSPRSGDLSVYWYQQSLDQGLQFLIQYYNGEERAKGNILERFSAQQFPDLHSELNLSSLELGDSALYFCASSVAGEAPYEQYFGPGTRLTVT.

The V and J genes are TRBV2 and TRBJ2-6; D is ambiguous. V gave up 5 bases and J gave up 0 bases, with 11 bases separating them. Per germline, CDR1 SNHLY and CDR2 FYNNEI. The CDR3 runs to 16 residues. CDR3 coding DNA: TGTGCCAGCAGTCCCCTAGGCAGCTCTGGGGCCAACGTCCTGACTTTC. This encodes CASSPLGSSGANVLTF.

The J gene is TRBJ2-7, the V gene TRBV7-8; D is uncertain. The V and J ends lost 1 base and 2 bases respectively, with 9 bases between them. The CDR3 is made up of 14 amino acids. CDR1 is SGHVS and CDR2 is FQNEAQ in the germline V gene. DNA of the CDR3: TGTGCCAGCAGCTTAGGGCCCACAGCCTACGAGCAGTACTTC. This translates into CASSLGPTAYEQYF.

This chain joins TRBV15 and TRBJ2-7; TRBD2 is a possible D gene (6 bases). Germline V CDR1 and CDR2: LNHNV, YYDKDF (reference sequence). The CDR3 is 14 residues long. The ends were cut back, 5 bases at V and 5 bases at J, with 16 bases in the middle. The CDR3: CATSPPIGGDEQYF. CDR3 coding DNA: TGTGCCACCAGCCCACCCATTGGAGGGGACGAGCAGTACTTC. The full variable domain, rest sourced from reference TRBV15 and TRBJ2-7, is DAMVIQNPRYQVTQFGKPVTLSCSQTLNHNVMYWYQQKSSQAPKLLFHYYDKDFNNEADTPDNFQSRRPNTSFCFLDIRSPGLGDTAMYLCATSPPIGGDEQYFGPGTRLTVT.

The V call is TRBV14, the J call TRBJ2-7; TRBD1 matches 8 bases. The length of the CDR3 is 13 residues. CDR1 is SGHDN, CDR2 FVKESK, per germline. The J segment lost 3 bases and the V segment lost 5 bases, leaving 3 bases of the junction unmatched. DNA for the CDR3: TGTGCCAGCAGCTCCGGACAGGGCTACGAGCAGTACTTC. It is translated as CASSSGQGYEQYF. The variable domain in full, completed from reference TRBV14 and TRBJ2-7, reads EAGVTQFPSHSVIEKGQTVTLRCDPISGHDNLYWYRRVMGKEIKFLLHFVKESKQDESGMPNNRFLAERTGGTYSTLKVQPAELEDSGVYFCASSSGQGYEQYFGPGTRLTVT.

CDR3 residues: CATMTETYEQYF. The CDR3 bases are TGTGCCACCATGACAGAAACCTACGAGCAGTACTTC. The chain is built from TRBV27 and TRBJ2-7, with a weak D call TRBD1 (5 bases). From germline, CDR1 is MNHEY and CDR2 SMNVEV (reference sequence). The CDR3 is 12 amino acids. The V gene lost 10 bases and the J gene lost 2 bases, with 12 bases spanning the gap.

This clone was seen only once. The genes are TRBV14 and TRBJ1-4; possible D gene TRBD1, 5 bases. With 3 bases removed from V and 0 bases from J, the gap between germline ends came to 8 bases. Germline values: CDR1 SGHDN, CDR2 FVKESK. The CDR3 extends over 15 amino acids. The CDR3 reads CASSHRATTNEKLFF. CDR3 DNA sequence: TGTGCCAGCAGCCACAGGGCCACAACTAATGAAAAACTGTTTTTT.

The chain links TRBV5-1 to TRBJ2-5; possible D gene TRBD2, 6 bases. The CDR3 extends over 15 amino acids. Germline CDR1 reads SGHRS; CDR2 reads YFSETQ. V lost 0 bases, J lost 2 bases, and 11 bases lay in between. CDR3 coding DNA: TGCGCCAGCAGCTTGGGGCGGGGCAGACAAGAGACCCAGTACTTC. This sequence encodes CASSLGRGRQETQYF.

J is TRBJ2-3 and V is TRBV18, with 8 bases identical to TRBD1. CDR1 is KGHSH and CDR2 is LQKENI in the germline V gene. With V trimmed by 3 bases and J by 3 bases, 8 bases remained unmatched. The CDR3 is made up of 16 amino acids. As DNA, the CDR3 is TGTGCCAGCTCACCCTCCCGGACAGGGCTTACAGATACGCAGTATTTT. This gives the protein CASSPSRTGLTDTQYF.

The rearrangement uses TRBV27 and TRBJ2-1, with D tentatively TRBD2 (6 bases). The germline gives CDR1 MNHEY, CDR2 SMNVEV (reference sequence). V lost 4 bases and J lost 5, with 12 bases in between. The CDR3 extends over 14 amino acids. In nucleotides, the CDR3 is TGTGCCAGCAGTTGGGGGGACGGAAACAATGAGCAGTTCTTC. The encoded protein is CASSWGDGNNEQFF.

J is TRBJ1-6 and V is TRBV28; perhaps TRBD1 as D (6 bases). Trimming removed 6 bases at V and 8 bases at J, with 17 bases between. Looked up from germline, CDR1 is MDHEN and CDR2 is SYDVKM. This CDR3 is 15 amino acids long. This chain's CDR3 is CASSPGGRLDSPLHF. CDR3 sequence (DNA): TGTGCCAGCAGCCCGGGGGGGCGACTTGATTCACCCCTCCACTTT. The whole variable domain, filled in from reference TRBV28 and TRBJ1-6, reads DVKVTQSSRYLVKRTGEKVFLECVQDMDHENMFWYRQDPGLGLRLIYFSYDVKMKEKGDIPEGYSVSREKKERFSLILESASTNQTSMYLCASSPGGRLDSPLHFGNGTRLTVT.

This chain uses TRBV6-1 with TRBJ1-2; D is unresolved. The CDR3 spans 15 residues. Germline CDR1 MNHNS, CDR2 SASEGT. V was shortened by 5 bases and J by 1 base, with 14 bases between the two germline ends. The DNA for the CDR3 is TGTGCCAGCAGTAACGAGGGTTCGATTAACTATGGCTACACCTTC. It encodes CASSNEGSINYGYTF.

The chain employs TRBV21-1 and TRBJ1-2; the listed D gene, TRBD1, was not tested against the DNA. TRBV21-1 is described as a pseudogene. This CDR3 has 16 amino acids. The DNA for the CDR3 is TGTGCCAGCAGCAAAGAAAGGTCAGGCCTTAACTATGGCTACACCTTC. This codes for CASSKERSGLNYGYTF.

The rearrangement uses TRBV5-1 and TRBJ1-2, with D perhaps matching TRBD1 (5 bases). Per germline, CDR1 SGHRS and CDR2 YFSETQ. The CDR3 covers 13 residues. Between the trimmed V and J ends, which lost 0 bases and 5 bases, there was a span of 8 bases. In DNA form, the CDR3 reads TGCGCCAGCAGCTTGGTAACAGGTTATGGCTACACCTTC. The encoded protein is CASSLVTGYGYTF.

This chain links TRBV9 with TRBJ2-1; TRBD1 matches at 7 bases. V lost 4 bases and J lost 5; bases outside the gene matches: 9. The CDR3 has 15 amino acids. Per the germline V gene, CDR1 is SGDLS and CDR2 is YYNGEE. Here the CDR3 reads CASSPRQGVDNEQFF. In DNA form, the CDR3 reads TGTGCCAGCAGCCCCCGACAGGGTGTAGACAATGAGCAGTTCTTC.

This clone was picked up a small number of times. This chain joins TRBV7-8 and TRBJ2-7, with TRBD2 matching 8 bases. Looked up from germline, CDR1 is SGHVS and CDR2 is FQNEAQ. The CDR3 spans 14 residues. V shed 2 bases and J 3 bases; nucleotides not matched to a gene: 3. The CDR3 nucleotides read TGTGCCAGCAGCTTACGGGGGACTAGCTACGAGCAGTACTTC. Protein: CASSLRGTSYEQYF. The whole variable domain, remainder taken from reference TRBV7-8 and TRBJ2-7, is GAGVSQSPRYKVAKRGQDVALRCDPISGHVSLFWYQQALGQGPEFLTYFQNEAQLDKSGLPSDRFFAERPEGSVSTLKIQRTQQEDSAVYLCASSLRGTSYEQYFGPGTRLTVT.

This sequence joins TRBV9 and TRBJ2-5; D perhaps matches TRBD1 (6 bases). Trimming stripped 3 bases from V and 5 bases from J, with 14 bases between. Germline CDR1 SGDLS, CDR2 YYNGEE. The length of the CDR3 is 14 residues. CDR3 protein: CASSASGVGETQYF. Written as DNA, the CDR3 is TGTGCCAGCAGCGCCTCAGGGGTTGGGGAGACCCAGTACTTC.

V usage is TRBV9 and J usage is TRBJ2-7, with a tentative D call TRBD1 (6 bases). CDR1 and CDR2 from the germline V gene are SGDLS and YYNGEE. This CDR3 region has 15 residues. Trimming removed 0 bases at V and 0 bases at J, with 10 bases between. CDR3 amino acids: CASSVDLDSSYEQYF. CDR3 in DNA: TGTGCCAGCAGCGTAGATTTGGACAGCTCCTACGAGCAGTACTTC. Supplemented by reference TRBV9 and TRBJ2-7, the full variable domain reads DSGVTQTPKHLITATGQRVTLRCSPRSGDLSVYWYQQSLDQGLQFLIQYYNGEERAKGNILERFSAQQFPDLHSELNLSSLELGDSALYFCASSVDLDSSYEQYFGPGTRLTVT.

The chain uses TRBV7-3 and TRBJ1-6; 7 positions agree with TRBD1. In germline, CDR1 is SGHTA, CDR2 FQGTGA. The V segment lost 0 bases and the J segment 8 bases; nucleotides outside the gene matches: 4. CDR3 length: 15 residues. The CDR3 nucleotides are TGTGCCAGCAGCTTAACATCAACAGGGGATTCACCCCTCCACTTT. This gives the protein CASSLTSTGDSPLHF.

The rearrangement uses TRBV10-2 and TRBJ1-1; a weak D match, TRBD1 (6 bases). This CDR3 spans 13 amino acids. The germline CDR1 and CDR2 sequences are WSHSY and SAAADI. Trimming took 7 bases from V and 4 from J, leaving 13 bases between them. CDR3 bases: TGCGCCAGCAAGGGACACTCTATCACTGAAGCTTTCTTT. Amino acids: CASKGHSITEAFF.

This chain links TRBV6-5 with TRBJ1-1; D is unresolved. CDR1 is MNHEY, CDR2 SVGAGI, per germline. V lost 2 bases and J lost 1, with 8 bases in between. CDR3 size: 14 residues. CDR3 loop: CASSYLERNTEAFF. Here the CDR3 DNA reads TGTGCCAGCAGTTACCTGGAGAGGAACACTGAAGCTTTCTTT.

The chain links TRBV28 to TRBJ1-1, with a weak D call TRBD1 (5 bases). The CDR3 totals 14 residues. V was cut by 7 bases and J by 6 bases, with 18 bases left in between. The germline V gene has CDR1 MDHEN and CDR2 SYDVKM. The CDR3 DNA is TGTGCCAGCATTGATCCAGGGAAACGAGCTGAAGCTTTCTTT. Translated: CASIDPGKRAEAFF.

The rearrangement joins TRBV13 to TRBJ1-2; D remains unclear. CDR3 length: 13 amino acids. V was trimmed by 4 bases and J by 2 bases, leaving 8 bases between them. Germline V gives CDR1 PRHDT, CDR2 FYEKMQ (reference sequence). The CDR3 region has the DNA TGTGCCAGCAGCTCACGGTCCAACTATGGCTACACCTTC. Protein sequence: CASSSRSNYGYTF.